The T cell receptor (beta chain) described here comes from a study of blood T cells in healthy people across ages. Regarding the study as a whole: Bulk PBMC profiling left naive and antigen-experienced comparisons inconclusive. In the absence of known donor CMV status, changes in expanded clonotypes were possibly confounded.

CDR3 length: 16 amino acids. V lost 2 bases and J lost 8; bases outside the gene matches: 9. Around 10 milliliters of peripheral blood were drawn from each donor. Concerning this clonotype: The target antigen is unknown.

For the second PCR, which ran for roughly 6 to 12 cycles, a sample-barcoded 5' primer and a J-beta primer mix were used. TCRdb redid the calling of the 5' RACE reads with MiXCR, one entry per CDR3 protein. The table lists roughly 640,000 distinct CDR3 sequences, approximately 30% of them singletons. The TCR originated in a woman older than 75 in good health. The gene calls are TRBV12-3 or TRBV12-4 and TRBJ1-4; TRBD1 aligns across 9 bases. Material for sequencing was blood. CDR3: CASSLRDRAHGEKLFF. The CDR3 nucleotides read TGTGCCAGCAGTTTACGGGACAGGGCCCATGGGGAAAAACTGTTTTTT.